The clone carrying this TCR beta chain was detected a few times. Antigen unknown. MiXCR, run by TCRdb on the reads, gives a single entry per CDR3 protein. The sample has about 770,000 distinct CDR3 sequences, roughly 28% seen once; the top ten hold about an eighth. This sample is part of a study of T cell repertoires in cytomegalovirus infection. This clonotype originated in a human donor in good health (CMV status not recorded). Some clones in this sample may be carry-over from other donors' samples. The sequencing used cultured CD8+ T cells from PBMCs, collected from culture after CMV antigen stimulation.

CDR3 bases: TGTGCCAGCAGTTACACCATCCGCCCTGGGACCGGGGAGCTGTTTTTT. Translated, it gives CASSYTIRPGTGELFF. The rearrangement joins TRBV6-2 or TRBV6-3 to TRBJ2-2; D not certain. The germline gives CDR1 MNHEY, CDR2 SVGEGT. V lost 2 bases and J lost 5, with 15 bases in between. CDR3 size: 16 residues.